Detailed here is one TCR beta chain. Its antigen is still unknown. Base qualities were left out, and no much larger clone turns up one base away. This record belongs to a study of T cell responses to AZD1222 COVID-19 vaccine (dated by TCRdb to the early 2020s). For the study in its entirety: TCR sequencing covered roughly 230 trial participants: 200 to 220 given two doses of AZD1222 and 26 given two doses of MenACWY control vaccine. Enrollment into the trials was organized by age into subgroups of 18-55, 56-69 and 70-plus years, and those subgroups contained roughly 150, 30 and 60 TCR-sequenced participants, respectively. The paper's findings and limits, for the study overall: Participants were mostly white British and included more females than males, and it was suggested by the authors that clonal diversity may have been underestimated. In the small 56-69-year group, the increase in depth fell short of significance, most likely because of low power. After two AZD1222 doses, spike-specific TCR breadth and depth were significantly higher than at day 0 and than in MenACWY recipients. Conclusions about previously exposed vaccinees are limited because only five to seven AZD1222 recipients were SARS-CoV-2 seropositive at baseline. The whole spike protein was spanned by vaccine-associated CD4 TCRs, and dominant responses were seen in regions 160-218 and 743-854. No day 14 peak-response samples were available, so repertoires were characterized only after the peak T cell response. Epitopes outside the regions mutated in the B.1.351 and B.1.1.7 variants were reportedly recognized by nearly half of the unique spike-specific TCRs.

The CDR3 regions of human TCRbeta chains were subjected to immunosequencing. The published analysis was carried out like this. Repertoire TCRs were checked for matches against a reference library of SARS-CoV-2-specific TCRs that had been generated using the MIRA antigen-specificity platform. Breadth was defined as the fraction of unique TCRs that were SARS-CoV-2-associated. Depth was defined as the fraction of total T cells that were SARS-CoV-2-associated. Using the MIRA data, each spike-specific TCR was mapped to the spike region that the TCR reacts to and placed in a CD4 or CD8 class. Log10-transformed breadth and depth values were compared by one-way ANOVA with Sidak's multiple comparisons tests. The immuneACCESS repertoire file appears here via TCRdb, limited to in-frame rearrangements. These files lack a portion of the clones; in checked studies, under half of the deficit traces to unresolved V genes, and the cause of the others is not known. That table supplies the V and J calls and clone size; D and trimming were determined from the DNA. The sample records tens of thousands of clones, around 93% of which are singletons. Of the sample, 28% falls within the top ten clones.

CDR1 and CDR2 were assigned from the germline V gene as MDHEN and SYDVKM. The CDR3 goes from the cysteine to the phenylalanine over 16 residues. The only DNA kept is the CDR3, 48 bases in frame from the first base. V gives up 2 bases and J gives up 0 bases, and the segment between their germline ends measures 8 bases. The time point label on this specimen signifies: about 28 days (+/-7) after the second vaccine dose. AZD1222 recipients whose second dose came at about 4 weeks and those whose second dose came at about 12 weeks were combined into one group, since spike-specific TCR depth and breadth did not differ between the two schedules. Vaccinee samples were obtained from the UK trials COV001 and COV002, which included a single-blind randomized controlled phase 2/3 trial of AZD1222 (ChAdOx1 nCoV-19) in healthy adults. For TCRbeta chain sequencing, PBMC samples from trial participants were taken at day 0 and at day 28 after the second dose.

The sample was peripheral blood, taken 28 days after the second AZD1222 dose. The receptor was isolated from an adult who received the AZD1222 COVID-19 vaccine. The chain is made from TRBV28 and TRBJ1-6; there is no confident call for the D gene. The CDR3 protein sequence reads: CASSLTGSSYNSPLHF. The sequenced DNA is TGTGCCAGCAGTTTAACCGGTAGCTCCTATAATTCACCCCTCCACTTT.